The clone carrying this TCR beta chain was seen once. These data originate in a study of blood T cell repertoires in COVID-19. About the study: The study drew acute and convalescent COVID-19 samples from the United States, Italy and Spain.

Libraries were prepared by immunoSEQ multiplex PCR; TCRdb keeps only in-frame clonotypes and omits some of them. The table includes 300,000 to 350,000 clones, roughly 86% detected once. This clonotype was sampled from a woman aged 18 to 35 who had recovered from COVID-19. The source material was PBMCs or T cells enriched from blood (not recorded which).

The CDR3 reads CASSPLPGSTYEQYF. The CDR3 DNA sequence: TGTGCCAGCTCACCACTCCCGGGGTCAACCTACGAGCAGTACTTC. The rearrangement uses TRBV18 and TRBJ2-7; D may be TRBD2 (5 bases). Germline assignment: CDR1 KGHSH and CDR2 LQKENI. This CDR3 has 15 residues. With 1 base removed from V and 2 bases from J, the gap between germline ends came to 12 bases.